Shown below are 8 T cell receptor beta chains from a single sample sequenced in a study of blood T cell repertoires in COVID-19. TCRdb's copy holds only in-frame clones and misses some; the assay was immunoSEQ multiplex PCR. This table has 250,000 to 300,000 clones, roughly 93% appearing once. Sequenced sample: PBMCs or T cells enriched from blood (not recorded which). The source is a woman aged 40 to 49 with acute COVID-19.

The chain joins TRBV11-3 to TRBJ2-7; TRBD2 is a possible D gene (6 bases). The CDR3 sequence is 15 residues long. V was clipped by 1 base and J by 3 bases, with 13 bases between them. Germline CDR1 SGHNT, CDR2 YENEEA. The CDR3 DNA is TGTGCCAGCAGCTTAGTAGCCGGGAGTCTCTACGAGCAGTACTTC. This codes for CASSLVAGSLYEQYF.

The chain uses TRBV19 and TRBJ2-7, with 10 bases fitting TRBD1. From germline, CDR1 is LNHDA and CDR2 SQIVND (reference sequence). V was pared by 6 bases and J by 5 bases, with 7 bases of the junction left unmatched. CDR3 length equals 14 residues. The CDR3 protein is CASSLGTGDNEQYF. CDR3 DNA: TGTGCCAGTAGCCTGGGGACAGGGGACAACGAGCAGTACTTC.

This chain uses TRBV7-9 with TRBJ1-1; 7 bases map to TRBD1. In germline, CDR1 is SEHNR, CDR2 FQNEAQ (reference sequence). The ends lost 5 bases at V and 1 base at J; junction bases unmatched: 4. The length of the CDR3 is 14 residues. CDR3: CASSAGQPNTEAFF. Here the CDR3 DNA reads TGTGCCAGCAGCGCGGGACAGCCGAACACTGAAGCTTTCTTT.

The CDR3 DNA sequence: TGTGCCAGCAGTTCCTCCCCGACAGGGCTCCCTTTAGGCTACACCTTC. It specifies CASSSSPTGLPLGYTF. V gene TRBV27 combines with J gene TRBJ1-2; 7 bases map to TRBD1. This CDR3 is built from 16 residues. Germline V gene sequence: CDR1 MNHEY, CDR2 SMNVEV (reference sequence). V lost 4 bases to trimming and J lost 8 bases; unmatched junction nucleotides: 16.

This rearrangement joins TRBV18 to TRBJ1-1; weak D call: TRBD1 (6 bases). The germline V gene has CDR1 KGHSH and CDR2 LQKENI. Trimming removed 3 bases from V and 7 bases from J, with 12 bases in between. This CDR3 has 13 amino acids. For the CDR3, the DNA is TGTGCCAGCTCACCCGGGGGGGCCAGTGAAGCTTTCTTT. It is translated as CASSPGGASEAFF.

V gene TRBV7-9 combines with J gene TRBJ1-2, with TRBD1 identical over 8 bases. Per germline, CDR1 SEHNR and CDR2 FQNEAQ (reference sequence). J lost 6 bases, V lost 1 base, and 4 bases had no gene match. The CDR3 is made up of 14 amino acids. CDR3 sequence (DNA): TGTGCCAGCAGCTTAGGACAGGGGTTAAATGGCTACACCTTC. Translating gives CASSLGQGLNGYTF.

This clone was detected a few times. The chain is built from TRBV5-1 and TRBJ2-7; D unresolved. Germline CDR1 is SGHRS and CDR2 is YFSETQ. The CDR3 has 14 residues. The germline V and J ends were trimmed by 4 bases and 3 bases, with 14 bases remaining between them. The CDR3 sequence is CASSPVTTLYEQYF. The CDR3 region has the DNA TGCGCCAGCAGCCCGGTGACAACTCTCTACGAGCAGTACTTC.

The chain carries TRBV27 and TRBJ2-1; 11 bases are shared with TRBD2. The CDR3 spans 17 residues. The germline V gene encodes CDR1 MNHEY and CDR2 SMNVEV (reference sequence). The V gene end was trimmed by 6 bases and the J gene end by 1 base; junction bases not matched to a gene: 8. The CDR3 reads CASRPHGTSGSYNEQFF. Written as DNA, the CDR3 is TGTGCCAGCAGGCCTCATGGGACTAGCGGATCCTACAATGAGCAGTTCTTC.